This TCR beta chain was obtained from a study of cytomegalovirus exposure and HLA in healthy donors. Study in general: Per a later analysis, the roughly 670 first-cohort and 110 or so validation repertoires shared one platform.

Germline CDR1 and CDR2: LNHDA and SQIVND (reference sequence). This CDR3 spans 16 amino acids. J lost 4 bases, V lost 4 bases, and 10 bases had no gene match. TCRdb's copy holds only in-frame clones and misses some; the assay was immunoSEQ multiplex PCR. The sample consists of 90,000 to 140,000 clones, about 88% of them appearing once. These donors were members of the approximately 120-subject validation cohort, a group separate from the approximately 700-subject first cohort. The sequencing sample was made of PBMCs. The source of this sequence is a woman aged 18-29 years in good health and CMV-seropositive. The rearrangement uses TRBV19 and TRBJ2-5, with 9 bases aligning to TRBD1. The CDR3 loop reads CASSSPDRGGGETQYF. CDR3 in DNA: TGTGCCAGTAGTAGCCCGGACAGGGGAGGAGGAGAGACCCAGTACTTC.